This passage covers 21 T cell receptor beta chains from one sample sequenced in a study of shared clonotypes between healthy human individuals. Using immunoSEQ multiplex PCR, the repertoire was profiled, and TCRdb retains in-frame clones only, with some absent. The sample consists of about 2,100,000 clones, roughly 91% of them appearing once. Naive-designated CD8 cells lacked CD45RO, were positively enriched for CCR7, and omitted terminally differentiated effector memory CD45RA+ cells. The material sequenced was naive CD8+ T cells from PBMCs. These receptors came from a man between 18 and 35 years old in good health. Some clones in this sample may be carry-over from other donors' samples.

The chain combines TRBV7-9 with TRBJ2-1; 8 nucleotides line up with TRBD2. The germline gives CDR1 SEHNR, CDR2 FQNEAQ (reference sequence). The CDR3 extends over 15 amino acids. Trimming took 5 bases from V and 8 from J; bases not matched to a gene: 11. The CDR3 DNA sequence: TGTGCCAGCAGCCCCGGGGGGGGGCCTACATATGAGCAGTTCTTC. Its translation: CASSPGGGPTYEQFF.

In its sample, this clone was seen a few times. J is TRBJ2-7 and V is TRBV29-1, with 7 bases aligning to TRBD1. The CDR3 is 12 residues long. Germline loops: CDR1 SQVTM, CDR2 ANQGSEA. The V gene end was trimmed by 6 bases and the J gene end by 2 bases; junction bases not matched to a gene: 4. CDR3 protein: CSVGDSTYEQYF. CDR3 DNA sequence: TGCAGCGTGGGGGACAGTACCTACGAGCAGTACTTC.

The chain carries TRBV6-6 and TRBJ2-7; a weak D match, TRBD1 (5 bases). The length of the CDR3 is 15 residues. V dropped 8 bases and J dropped 2 bases, with 19 bases sitting between them. The germline V gene encodes CDR1 MNHNY and CDR2 SVGAGI (reference sequence). CDR3 in amino acids: CASYDVGQETYEQYF. The CDR3, as DNA: TGTGCCAGCTACGACGTGGGGCAGGAGACCTACGAGCAGTACTTC.

This chain links TRBV30 with TRBJ2-1, with a tentative D call TRBD1 (5 bases). The CDR3 extends over 14 amino acids. Germline-derived CDR1 and CDR2 are GTSNPN and SVGIG (reference sequence). V was cut by 0 bases and J by 8 bases, with 14 bases left in between. DNA for the CDR3: TGTGCCTGGAGTGTAGGGGCAGGGTTCCATGAGCAGTTCTTC. Amino acid sequence: CAWSVGAGFHEQFF.

The chain is built from TRBV9 and TRBJ2-3; 10 bases align to TRBD2. CDR3 length: 17 amino acids. Trimming cost V 6 bases and J 6 bases; bases outside gene matches: 16. Germline V gene sequence: CDR1 SGDLS, CDR2 YYNGEE. CDR3 in amino acids: CASTTRGAGGPSDTQYF. For the CDR3, the DNA is TGTGCCAGCACCACCCGGGGAGCGGGAGGGCCCTCGGATACGCAGTATTTT.

This chain uses TRBV18 with TRBJ2-5, with TRBD2 identical over 7 bases. J lost 1 base, V lost 3 bases, and 5 bases had no gene match. The germline V gene encodes CDR1 KGHSH and CDR2 LQKENI. This CDR3 spans 15 amino acids. CDR3 DNA: TGTGCCAGCTCACCGGGGGACTATTTCCAAGAGACCCAGTACTTC. Its translation is CASSPGDYFQETQYF.

The V gene is TRBV29-1, the J gene TRBJ2-6; TRBD1 agrees at 9 bases. The CDR3 length is 17 residues. Germline CDR1 is SQVTM and CDR2 is ANQGSEA. Germline trimming cut 7 bases from V and 0 bases from J; bases unmatched to any gene: 10. CDR3 protein: CSAWGTGIHSGANVLTF. In nucleotides, the CDR3 is TGCAGCGCATGGGGGACAGGGATTCACTCTGGGGCCAACGTCCTGACTTTC.

This clone was detected only once. The sample holds other DNA sequences that translate to the same CDR3. V is TRBV11-2 and J is TRBJ2-4; D may match TRBD1 or TRBD2 (5 bases each). The V end lost 4 bases, the J end lost 3 bases, and 10 bases lay between the germline ends. This CDR3 is 14 amino acids long. Germline assignment: CDR1 SGHAT and CDR2 FQNNGV. Here the CDR3 reads CASSSRDGKNIQYF. The DNA of the CDR3 is TGTGCCAGCAGCTCCCGGGACGGCAAAAACATTCAGTACTTC.

The chain employs TRBV6-1 and TRBJ1-2; weak D call: TRBD1 (5 bases). Germline loops: CDR1 MNHNS, CDR2 SASEGT. The CDR3 contains 14 residues. Trimming pared 6 bases from V and 3 bases from J, leaving 14 bases between. The CDR3 DNA follows: TGTGCCAGCAGCCCTTATGGGGGTGACTATGGCTACACCTTC. Its protein is CASSPYGGDYGYTF.

On this clone: Different DNA sequences within this sample yield the same CDR3. The rearrangement uses TRBV18 and TRBJ2-7; D call uncertain. CDR3 size: 12 residues. The V gene's germline CDR1 is KGHSH and CDR2 LQKENI. With 2 bases removed from V and 2 bases from J, the gap between germline ends came to 4 bases. The DNA of the CDR3 is TGTGCCAGCTCACCAGGGACCTACGAGCAGTACTTC. It encodes CASSPGTYEQYF.

The genes are TRBV27 and TRBJ1-5; tentatively, D is TRBD1 (5 bases). CDR1 MNHEY and CDR2 SMNVEV come from the germline V gene (reference sequence). The CDR3 is 16 residues long. V lost 4 bases and J lost 3, with 16 bases in between. The DNA of the CDR3 is TGTGCCAGCAGTTCTCGGGACCCTCTGAACAATCAGCCCCAGCATTTT. Translated, it gives CASSSRDPLNNQPQHF.

This clone was detected only once. The chain couples TRBV18 to TRBJ2-3; maybe TRBD1 (6 bases). CDR3 size: 14 residues. Germline CDR1 is KGHSH and CDR2 is LQKENI. Trimming left V 8 bases short and J 0 bases short, with 12 bases between. The chain's CDR3 is CASAGTTSTDTQYF. CDR3 nucleotides: TGTGCCAGCGCCGGGACAACTAGCACAGATACGCAGTATTTT.

The chain recombines TRBV4-3 with TRBJ2-7; 11 bases map to TRBD2. V shed 4 bases and J 2 bases; nucleotides not matched to a gene: 16. The CDR3 sequence is 19 residues long. The V gene's germline CDR1 is LGHNA and CDR2 YSLEER. CDR3 DNA: TGCGCCAGCAGCCCCTCGTGGACAGCCCCGGGACTAGCGGCCTACGAGCAGTACTTC. It is translated as CASSPSWTAPGLAAYEQYF.

A remark on this clone: In the same sample, other DNA sequences code for this CDR3. The J gene is TRBJ2-7, the V gene TRBV11-2, with unresolved D. Germline V gene lookup returns CDR1 SGHAT and CDR2 FQNNGV. The V end lost 1 base, the J end lost 2 bases, and 9 bases lay between the germline ends. This CDR3 contains 14 residues. The CDR3, as DNA: TGTGCCAGCAGCTTAGGCGCAGGAACCTACGAGCAGTACTTC. Its translation: CASSLGAGTYEQYF.

The chain carries TRBV28 and TRBJ2-1; 12 nucleotides match TRBD2. The CDR3 is 14 amino acids. V lost 5 bases, J lost 10 bases, and 6 bases stayed unmatched. Germline V gives CDR1 MDHEN, CDR2 SYDVKM. The CDR3 DNA reads as TGTGCCAGCAGTCCATTGACTAGCGGGAGCGAGCAGTTCTTC. Translation gives CASSPLTSGSEQFF.

Here the CDR3 DNA reads TGTGCCTGGAGGCCGAAACAGGGGGTTAGGGGCGGGGACAATGAGCAGTTCTTC. It specifies CAWRPKQGVRGGDNEQFF. The V gene is TRBV30, the J gene TRBJ2-1; 8 nucleotides agree with TRBD1. With V trimmed by 3 bases and J by 5 bases, 18 bases remained unmatched. The CDR3 sequence is 18 residues long. From germline, CDR1 is GTSNPN and CDR2 SVGIG (reference sequence).

This chain links TRBV7-9 with TRBJ1-2; TRBD1 matches 7 bases. V lost 5 bases and J lost 4; bases outside the gene matches: 10. The CDR3 runs 15 residues. Germline values: CDR1 SEHNR, CDR2 FQNEAQ (reference sequence). The CDR3 here is CASSQGQVATYGYTF. In nucleotides, the CDR3 is TGTGCCAGCAGCCAAGGACAGGTAGCGACCTATGGCTACACCTTC. Full variable domain (remainder filled in from reference TRBV7-9 and TRBJ1-2): DTGVSQNPRHKITKRGQNVTFRCDPISEHNRLYWYRQTLGQGPEFLTYFQNEAQLEKSRLLSDRFSAERPKGSFSTLEIQRTEQGDSAMYLCASSQGQVATYGYTFGSGTRLTVV.

This chain connects TRBV10-3 to TRBJ1-5; D is uncertain. Germline-derived CDR1 and CDR2 are ENHRY and SYGVKD. This CDR3 contains 16 residues. V was pared by 2 bases and J by 2 bases, with 13 bases between. The CDR3 sequence is CAISENGGMGNQPQHF. For the CDR3, the DNA is TGTGCCATCAGTGAGAATGGAGGGATGGGCAATCAGCCCCAGCATTTT.

V and J are TRBV7-3 and TRBJ2-1; TRBD2 agrees at 8 bases. The CDR3 runs 16 residues. V lost 6 bases, J lost 4 bases, and 11 bases stayed unmatched. The germline CDR1 and CDR2 sequences are SGHTA and FQGTGA. The CDR3 sequence is CASSWGISGTYNEQFF. The CDR3 DNA reads TGTGCCAGCAGTTGGGGGATTAGCGGGACATACAATGAGCAGTTCTTC. Filled out from reference TRBV7-3 and TRBJ2-1, the complete variable domain reads GAGVSQTPSNKVTEKGKYVELRCDPISGHTALYWYRQSLGQGPEFLIYFQGTGAADDSGLPNDRFFAVRPEGSVSTLKIQRTERGDSAVYLCASSWGISGTYNEQFFGPGTRLTVL.

The count of this clone is one. The chain joins TRBV16 to TRBJ2-1; D not resolved. CDR1 and CDR2 from the germline V gene are KGHSY and FQNENV. CDR3 size: 16 residues. V lost 4 bases to trimming and J lost 0 bases, with 13 bases between them. This chain's CDR3 is CASSPLTASSYNEQFF. In DNA form, the CDR3 reads TGTGCCAGCAGCCCCCTAACAGCGAGCTCCTACAATGAGCAGTTCTTC.

This CDR3 reads CASSEPGASSYEQYF. The DNA of the CDR3 is TGTGCCAGCAGCGAGCCGGGAGCCAGCTCCTACGAGCAGTACTTC. This chain uses TRBV7-2 with TRBJ2-7; possible D gene TRBD2, 6 bases. The CDR3 spans 15 residues. The germline V gene encodes CDR1 SGHTA and CDR2 FQGNSA. Trimming stripped 5 bases from V and 0 bases from J, with 14 bases between.